This TCR beta chain emerged from a study of T cell responses to AZD1222 COVID-19 vaccine. Overall study findings and caveats: Clonal diversity may have been underestimated in mostly white British donors. A rise in Spike-specific TCR breadth and depth followed two AZD1222 doses. Nearly half of the spike-specific TCRs reportedly recognize variant regions that carry no mutations.

Comments on this clone: Its antigen is still unknown.

The CDR3 has 14 amino acids. The repertoire was sequenced with immunoSEQ multiplex PCR; TCRdb's copy has only in-frame clones and lacks some. The table includes 100,000 to 120,000 clones, 80% to 95% detected once. The sequence came from an adult who received the AZD1222 COVID-19 vaccine. The sample was peripheral blood, taken 28 days after the second AZD1222 dose. The chain links TRBV21-1 to TRBJ1-1; TRBD1 is the table's D call, not checked against the DNA. TRBV21-1 is reported as a pseudogene. The chain's CDR3 is CASSGPGGRTEAFF. The DNA for the CDR3 is TGTGCCAGCAGCGGCCCAGGGGGCCGGACTGAAGCTTTCTTT.